These 32 T cell receptor beta chains came from one sample sequenced in a study of shared clonotypes between healthy human individuals. Here immunoSEQ multiplex PCR was the method, and the copy in TCRdb shows in-frame clones only, minus some. The sample gives about 820,000 clones, over 90% of which show up once; 20% to 30% is in the top ten. Only CD45RO-negative cells positively selected for CCR7 counted as naive CD8 cells, so terminally differentiated effector memory CD45RA+ cells were excluded. The material sequenced was naive CD8+ T cells sorted from blood. Receptors originate from a man aged 30 to 39 in good health.

The V and J genes are TRBV10-3 and TRBJ2-3; D call uncertain. Germline V CDR1 and CDR2: ENHRY, SYGVKD. Trimming stripped 6 bases from V and 4 bases from J, with 5 bases between. The CDR3 spans 11 residues. The DNA of the CDR3 is TGTGCCATCAGAGTAGCAGATACGCAGTATTTT. Translated: CAIRVADTQYF.

This clone was found once. This sequence joins TRBV11-2 and TRBJ2-5, with 9 bases that match TRBD1. The CDR3 contains 16 residues. Germline-derived CDR1 and CDR2 are SGHAT and FQNNGV. Trimming cost V 5 bases and J 3 bases; bases outside gene matches: 10. The CDR3 is CASSKSVTGGEETQYF. The CDR3 bases are TGTGCCAGCAGCAAAAGCGTGACAGGGGGGGAAGAGACCCAGTACTTC.

This clone has a single count. J is TRBJ2-7 and V is TRBV28; D may match TRBD1 or TRBD2 (5 bases each). In germline, CDR1 is MDHEN, CDR2 SYDVKM. The CDR3 sequence is 15 residues long. Trimming pared 4 bases from V and 1 base from J, leaving 14 bases between. DNA for the CDR3: TGTGCCAGCAGTTGGGCGTCAGGGAGTTCCTACGAGCAGTACTTC. Translated, it gives CASSWASGSSYEQYF.

With regard to this clone: Relative to the germline gene, one junction end is altered; a read error may explain this. The J gene is TRBJ2-7, the V gene TRBV5-3; the D gene could be TRBD1 or TRBD2 (5 bases each). TRBV5-3 is given ORF status, its function remaining uncertain. The CDR3 runs to 14 residues. CDR3 in DNA: TGTGCCAGCAGCTTGGTAGCAGGGAGCTACGAGCAGTACTTC. Translated: CASSLVAGSYEQYF.

This chain joins TRBV7-9 and TRBJ2-2, with 7 bases that match TRBD1. CDR1 and CDR2 from the germline V gene are SEHNR and FQNEAQ (reference sequence). The CDR3 has 19 amino acids. Unmatched junction bases numbered 15, after V lost 1 base and J lost 4 bases. The CDR3 loop reads CASSLVDRAVSPVTGELFF. In DNA form, the CDR3 reads TGTGCCAGCAGCTTAGTTGACAGGGCTGTCTCGCCCGTCACCGGGGAGCTGTTTTTT.

The V gene is TRBV7-6, the J gene TRBJ2-5; D remains unclear. CDR1 is SGHVS and CDR2 is FNYEAQ in the germline V gene. CDR3 length: 14 amino acids. V was clipped by 1 base and J by 2 bases, with 8 bases between them. For the CDR3, the DNA is TGTGCCAGCAGCTTAGGTCCAGGACAAGAGACCCAGTACTTC. Translation gives CASSLGPGQETQYF.

The J gene is TRBJ2-3, the V gene TRBV5-4; D is uncertain. Germline V gives CDR1 SGHNT, CDR2 YYREEE (reference sequence). Trimming removed 4 bases at V and 7 bases at J, with 16 bases between. The CDR3 sequence is 14 residues long. The CDR3 DNA reads as TGTGCCAGCAGCCAGGACCGCTTAGCTCATACGCAGTATTTT. Protein sequence: CASSQDRLAHTQYF.

The chain is built from TRBV7-8 and TRBJ2-7; 8 bases fit TRBD1. The CDR3 totals 13 residues. V trimming: 5 bases; J trimming: 4 bases; junction bases outside the gene matches: 4. Looked up from germline, CDR1 is SGHVS and CDR2 is FQNEAQ. This CDR3 reads CASSARDRYEQYF. CDR3 DNA sequence: TGTGCCAGCAGCGCCCGGGACAGGTACGAGCAGTACTTC.

Written as DNA, the CDR3 is TGTGCCAGCAGTTACTTAGGTAGGCAAGAGACCCAGTACTTC. It translates to CASSYLGRQETQYF. V is TRBV6-5 and J is TRBJ2-5; D remains ambiguous. CDR1 is MNHEY and CDR2 is SVGAGI in the germline V gene. V lost 1 base, J lost 2 bases, and 8 bases lay in between. This CDR3 is 14 amino acids long.

V usage is TRBV19 and J usage is TRBJ1-2, with a possible D match to TRBD1 (5 bases). CDR1 LNHDA and CDR2 SQIVND come from the germline V gene (reference sequence). The CDR3 sequence is 16 residues long. The germline V and J ends were trimmed by 0 bases and 6 bases, with 17 bases remaining between them. The CDR3 bases are TGTGCCAGTAGTATAGATCTTAGTTCCGGAGGGGATGGCTACACCTTC. This encodes CASSIDLSSGGDGYTF.

The chain combines TRBV15 with TRBJ2-7; 11 nucleotides line up with TRBD2. J lost 2 bases, V lost 3 bases, and 9 bases had no gene match. CDR1 LNHNV and CDR2 YYDKDF come from the germline V gene (reference sequence). This CDR3 contains 17 residues. The CDR3 nucleotides read TGTGCCACCAGCAGGGAGTCTGGGACTAGCGGAACCTACGAGCAGTACTTC. Its protein product is CATSRESGTSGTYEQYF.

J is TRBJ1-3 and V is TRBV5-5; 12 bases align to TRBD1. Germline assignment: CDR1 SGHKS and CDR2 YYEKEE (reference sequence). V lost 0 bases and J lost 0; bases outside the gene matches: 7. The CDR3 sequence is 19 residues long. CDR3 loop: CASSLVGTGGSGSGNTIYF. The CDR3 DNA is TGTGCCAGCAGCTTGGTGGGGACAGGGGGCTCGGGCTCTGGAAACACCATATATTTT.

Comments on this clone: The same CDR3 also results from other DNA sequences found in this sample. The rearrangement joins TRBV10-2 to TRBJ2-1; D uncertain. The CDR3 spans 11 residues. CDR1 is WSHSY, CDR2 SAAADI, per germline. The V end lost 2 bases, the J end lost 10 bases, and 6 bases lay between the germline ends. The CDR3 DNA reads TGCGCCAGCAGTGAGGGCTCGGAGCAGTTCTTC. It specifies CASSEGSEQFF.

This sequence joins TRBV9 and TRBJ2-1; TRBD2 agrees at 13 bases. V trimming: 0 bases; J trimming: 0 bases; junction bases outside the gene matches: 6. Germline CDR1 is SGDLS and CDR2 is YYNGEE. The CDR3 is 19 residues long. CDR3 residues: CASSVAGLAGLSSYNEQFF. The CDR3 bases are TGTGCCAGCAGCGTAGCGGGACTAGCGGGACTCAGCTCCTACAATGAGCAGTTCTTC.

The V call is TRBV19, the J call TRBJ2-5; the D gene is possibly TRBD2 (5 bases). This CDR3 spans 15 amino acids. Germline assignment: CDR1 LNHDA and CDR2 SQIVND (reference sequence). Deletions cut 3 bases from V and 7 bases from J, with 18 bases between. In nucleotides, the CDR3 is TGTGCCAGTAGTATTGGGCTAGCTACTAGTGGGACCCAGTACTTC. It specifies CASSIGLATSGTQYF.

This clone was seen more than once but under ten times. The chain couples TRBV27 to TRBJ1-2; the match to TRBD1 covers 9 bases. This CDR3 contains 16 residues. The junction had 13 bases not matched to a gene; V was cut back by 3 bases and J by 8 bases. Germline CDR1 is MNHEY and CDR2 is SMNVEV (reference sequence). The CDR3 DNA follows: TGTGCCAGCAGTTTTGGGGGACAGGGAGGAATACGCGGCTACACCTTC. As protein: CASSFGGQGGIRGYTF.

The chain couples TRBV2 to TRBJ2-2; D is unclear. Trimming cost V 10 bases and J 4 bases, with 13 bases left between them. The CDR3 runs to 13 residues. Germline V gene sequence: CDR1 SNHLY, CDR2 FYNNEI. CDR3 in DNA: TGTGCCATTTATGGGGTAGTCACCGGGGAGCTGTTTTTT. This codes for CAIYGVVTGELFF.

V gene TRBV2 combines with J gene TRBJ2-3; 15 nucleotides align to TRBD2. Looked up from germline, CDR1 is SNHLY and CDR2 is FYNNEI. The junction had 7 bases not matched to a gene; V was cut back by 0 bases and J by 0 bases. This CDR3 contains 20 residues. CDR3 sequence reads: CASSEALSGLAGGSTDTQYF. CDR3 nucleotide sequence: TGTGCCAGCAGTGAAGCGCTCTCGGGACTAGCGGGGGGAAGCACAGATACGCAGTATTTT.

V and J are TRBV14 and TRBJ1-1; D is possibly TRBD1 (5 bases). Germline CDR1 reads SGHDN; CDR2 reads FVKESK. V was cut by 4 bases and J by 1 base, with 10 bases left in between. The CDR3 is 14 residues long. CDR3 DNA: TGTGCCAGCAGCCCTATGACAGCGAACACTGAAGCTTTCTTT. The encoded protein is CASSPMTANTEAFF.

The count of this clone is one. The V and J genes are TRBV29-1 and TRBJ1-2, with D possibly matching TRBD1 (6 bases). Between the trimmed V and J ends, which lost 2 bases and 3 bases, there was a span of 16 bases. Germline values: CDR1 SQVTM, CDR2 ANQGSEA. The CDR3 is 15 residues long. CDR3 region: CSVEITGIEDYGYTF. The CDR3 bases are TGCAGCGTTGAAATTACAGGGATTGAAGACTATGGCTACACCTTC.

V usage is TRBV6-5 and J usage is TRBJ2-7; the D gene is possibly TRBD2 (5 bases). Between the trimmed V and J ends, which lost 6 bases and 2 bases, there was a span of 11 bases. CDR3 length equals 13 residues. Germline assignment: CDR1 MNHEY and CDR2 SVGAGI. The CDR3 spells CASSIGSPYEQYF. In nucleotides, the CDR3 is TGTGCCAGCAGCATAGGGAGTCCCTACGAGCAGTACTTC.

This clone came up once. V is TRBV27 and J is TRBJ2-1; 10 bases map to TRBD2. The germline gives CDR1 MNHEY, CDR2 SMNVEV (reference sequence). The V segment lost 5 bases and the J segment 6 bases; nucleotides outside the gene matches: 10. The CDR3 totals 16 residues. As DNA, the CDR3 is TGTGCCAGCAGTCGCTTTAGCGGGAGGATTGGCAATGAGCAGTTCTTC. As protein: CASSRFSGRIGNEQFF.

The chain couples TRBV7-8 to TRBJ1-2; 9 bases map to TRBD1. V shed 9 bases and J 8 bases; nucleotides not matched to a gene: 10. The V gene's germline CDR1 is SGHVS and CDR2 FQNEAQ. CDR3 length: 13 residues. CDR3 in amino acids: CASKTGTGIGYTF. DNA of the CDR3: TGTGCCAGTAAAACCGGGACAGGGATCGGCTACACCTTC.

This clone has just one count. V gene TRBV6-4 combines with J gene TRBJ1-1; unclear D gene. V dropped 4 bases and J dropped 0 bases, with 18 bases sitting between them. The CDR3 covers 17 residues. Germline V CDR1 and CDR2: MRHNA, SNTAGT. CDR3 residues: CASSATRQQYMNTEAFF. The CDR3 nucleotides read TGTGCCAGCAGTGCGACGAGGCAACAGTACATGAACACTGAAGCTTTCTTT.

The CDR3 protein is CASSDELADTQYF. CDR3 DNA: TGTGCCAGCAGTGACGAGCTAGCTGATACGCAGTATTTT. The rearrangement joins TRBV2 to TRBJ2-3; tentatively, D is TRBD2 (5 bases). The V end lost 3 bases, the J end lost 6 bases, and 10 bases lay between the germline ends. Germline V CDR1 and CDR2: SNHLY, FYNNEI. The CDR3 is made up of 13 amino acids. Full variable domain (rest looked up from reference TRBV2 and TRBJ2-3): EPEVTQTPSHQVTQMGQEVILRCVPISNHLYFYWYRQILGQKVEFLVSFYNNEISEKSEIFDDQFSVERPDGSNFTLKIRSTKLEDSAMYFCASSDELADTQYFGPGTRLTVL.

This chain links TRBV7-9 with TRBJ2-7; weak D call: TRBD2 (6 bases). The germline V and J ends were trimmed by 4 bases and 0 bases, with 13 bases remaining between them. The germline V gene encodes CDR1 SEHNR and CDR2 FQNEAQ (reference sequence). This CDR3 comprises 15 residues. The CDR3 nucleotides are TGTGCCAGCAGCTCCGGGACTTTAAACTCCTACGAGCAGTACTTC. Its translation is CASSSGTLNSYEQYF.

For this clone: Other DNA sequences in this sample translate to the same CDR3. The chain links TRBV7-6 to TRBJ2-7, with 11 bases matching TRBD2. V dropped 4 bases and J dropped 3; count of bases not matched to a gene: 2. Germline-derived CDR1 and CDR2 are SGHVS and FNYEAQ. This CDR3 spans 14 amino acids. Written as DNA, the CDR3 is TGTGCCAGCAGCTCGCTAGCGGGGGGCTACGAGCAGTACTTC. Encoded protein: CASSSLAGGYEQYF.

The rearrangement uses TRBV27 and TRBJ2-1, with 8 bases identical to TRBD1. The CDR3 extends over 15 amino acids. The V and J ends lost 4 bases and 8 bases, in that order; junction bases with no gene match: 10. From germline, CDR1 is MNHEY and CDR2 SMNVEV (reference sequence). This chain's CDR3 is CASSSQGVRLDEQFF. For the CDR3, the DNA is TGTGCCAGCAGTTCACAGGGGGTGCGTTTGGATGAGCAGTTCTTC.

The CDR3, as DNA: TGTGCCAGCAGCCCGGGACTAGCGGGAGTGAGCCGAGAGACCCAGTACTTC. Its protein product is CASSPGLAGVSRETQYF. The chain joins TRBV7-9 to TRBJ2-5, with 14 bases aligning to TRBD2. CDR1 SEHNR and CDR2 FQNEAQ come from the germline V gene (reference sequence). This CDR3 contains 17 residues. Trimming removed 5 bases from V and 4 bases from J; junction bases left unmatched: 9.

J is TRBJ1-5 and V is TRBV15, with D uncertain. V lost 1 base to trimming and J lost 3 bases, with 10 bases between them. Germline assignment: CDR1 LNHNV and CDR2 YYDKDF (reference sequence). The CDR3 is 15 amino acids. CDR3 DNA sequence: TGTGCCACCAGCAGAGGAAGGGATCTCAATCAGCCCCAGCATTTT. It translates to CATSRGRDLNQPQHF.

The chain couples TRBV5-4 to TRBJ1-2; tentative D call: TRBD1 (5 bases). The CDR3 is 14 residues long. V was shortened by 2 bases and J by 5 bases, with 13 bases between the two germline ends. CDR1 is SGHNT, CDR2 YYREEE, per germline (reference sequence). This CDR3 is CASSLPPGLYGYTF. CDR3 sequence (DNA): TGTGCCAGCAGCTTACCTCCGGGACTTTATGGCTACACCTTC. The entire variable domain, with the rest obtained from reference TRBV5-4 and TRBJ1-2, is as follows: ETGVTQSPTHLIKTRGQQVTLRCSSQSGHNTVSWYQQALGQGPQFIFQYYREEENGRGNFPPRFSGLQFPNYSSELNVNALELDDSALYLCASSLPPGLYGYTFGSGTRLTVV.

The CDR3 protein is CASSITYEQYF. CDR3 bases: TGTGCCAGCAGCATTACTTACGAGCAGTACTTC. This chain joins TRBV7-9 and TRBJ2-7; D is unclear. The germline V gene has CDR1 SEHNR and CDR2 FQNEAQ (reference sequence). Trimming took 5 bases from V and 4 from J, leaving 6 bases between them. This CDR3 region has 11 residues.